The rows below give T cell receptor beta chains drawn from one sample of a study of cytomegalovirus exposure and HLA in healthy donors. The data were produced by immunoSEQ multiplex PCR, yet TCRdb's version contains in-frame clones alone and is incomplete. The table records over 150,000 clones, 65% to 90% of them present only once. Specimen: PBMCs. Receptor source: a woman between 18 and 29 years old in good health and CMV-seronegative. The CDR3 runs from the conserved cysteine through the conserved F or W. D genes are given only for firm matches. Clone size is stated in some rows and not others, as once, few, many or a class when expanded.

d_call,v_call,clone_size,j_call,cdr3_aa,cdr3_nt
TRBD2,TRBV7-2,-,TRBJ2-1,CASSSGGAENEQFF,TGTGCCAGCAGCTCGGGGGGGGCGGAAAATGAGCAGTTCTTC
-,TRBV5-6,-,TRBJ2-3,CASSLRKASGSRDTQYF,TGTGCCAGCAGCTTGAGGAAGGCCTCGGGGAGCCGAGATACGCAGTATTTT
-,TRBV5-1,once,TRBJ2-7,CASSLGGTKGNEQYF,TGCGCCAGCAGCTTGGGGGGGACAAAAGGAAACGAGCAGTACTTC
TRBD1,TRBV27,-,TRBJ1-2,CASSALDRVHYGYTF,TGTGCCAGCAGTGCGCTCGACAGGGTACACTATGGCTACACCTTC
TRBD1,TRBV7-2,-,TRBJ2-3,CASSLGGQSTDTQYF,TGTGCCAGCAGCTTAGGGGGACAGTCGACAGATACGCAGTATTTT
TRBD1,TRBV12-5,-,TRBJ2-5,CASGLIPTGNQETQYF,TGTGCTAGTGGTTTGATTCCGACAGGGAATCAAGAGACCCAGTACTTC
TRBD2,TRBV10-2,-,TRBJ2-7,CASSERGLAGLYEQYF,TGCGCCAGCAGTGAAAGGGGACTAGCGGGGCTTTACGAGCAGTACTTC
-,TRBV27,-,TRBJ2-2,CASTPSGNTGELFF,TGTGCCAGCACCCCTTCGGGGAACACCGGGGAGCTGTTTTTT
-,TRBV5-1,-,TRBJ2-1,CASSLAGNNEQFF,TGCGCCAGCAGCTTGGCCGGGAACAATGAGCAGTTCTTC
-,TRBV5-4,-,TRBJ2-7,CASSPNRVSNYEQYF,TGTGCCAGCAGCCCGAACCGGGTATCCAACTACGAGCAGTACTTC
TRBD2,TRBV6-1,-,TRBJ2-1,CASSEVSGRGNEQFF,TGTGCCAGCAGTGAAGTTAGCGGGAGAGGCAATGAGCAGTTCTTC
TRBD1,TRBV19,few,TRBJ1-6,CASGRLGTAFNSPLHF,TGTGCCAGTGGTCGCCTGGGGACAGCCTTTAATTCACCCCTCCACTTT
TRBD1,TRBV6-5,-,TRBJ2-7,CASSFQGAWTYEQYF,TGTGCCAGCAGTTTCCAGGGGGCCTGGACCTACGAGCAGTACTTC
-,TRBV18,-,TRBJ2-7,CASSPPGAGVDEQYF,TGTGCCAGCTCACCGCCCGGGGCAGGGGTCGACGAGCAGTACTTC
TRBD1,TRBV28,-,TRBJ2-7,CASSSPGQGSYEQYF,TGTGCCAGCAGTTCGCCGGGACAGGGGTCCTACGAGCAGTACTTC
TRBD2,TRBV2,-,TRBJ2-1,CASSDRGSTYNEQFF,TGTGCCAGCAGTGACCGCGGGAGTACCTACAATGAGCAGTTCTTC
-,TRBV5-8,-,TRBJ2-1,CASSLYRYNEQFF,TGTGCCAGCAGCTTGTACAGATACAATGAGCAGTTCTTC
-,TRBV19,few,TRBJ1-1,CASTIGAEAFF,TGTGCCAGTACCATAGGAGCTGAAGCTTTCTTT
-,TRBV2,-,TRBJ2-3,CASRDGLWGDTDTQYF,TGTGCCAGCAGGGACGGACTCTGGGGGGACACAGATACGCAGTATTTT
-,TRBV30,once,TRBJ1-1,CAWAGYSGTEAFF,TGTGCCTGGGCAGGGTATTCGGGCACTGAAGCTTTCTTT
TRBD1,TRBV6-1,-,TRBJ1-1,CASSEVTGANTEAFF,TGTGCCAGCAGTGAGGTGACAGGGGCGAACACTGAAGCTTTCTTT
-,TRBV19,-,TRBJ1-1,CASSPTQRVDTEAFF,TGTGCCAGTAGTCCAACACAGAGGGTGGACACTGAAGCTTTCTTT
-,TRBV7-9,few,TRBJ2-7,CASSLGSGRGYEQYF,TGTGCCAGCAGCTTGGGATCGGGCAGGGGCTACGAGCAGTACTTC
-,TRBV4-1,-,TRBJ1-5,CASSHPTGSNQPQHF,TGCGCCAGCAGCCATCCCACAGGGAGTAATCAGCCCCAGCATTTT
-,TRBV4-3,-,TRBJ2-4,CASSQVRGAKNIQYF,TGCGCCAGCAGCCAAGTACGGGGAGCCAAAAACATTCAGTACTTC
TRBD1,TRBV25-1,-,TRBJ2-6,CASSGGQDRTANVLTF,TGTGCCAGCAGTGGGGGCCAGGACAGGACGGCCAACGTCCTGACTTTC
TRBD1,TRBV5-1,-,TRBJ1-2,CASSSGDSINYGYTF,TGCGCCAGCAGCTCCGGGGACAGTATAAACTATGGCTACACCTTC
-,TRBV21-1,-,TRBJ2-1,CASSKSRKTDEQFF,TGTGCCAGCAGCAAAAGCCGTAAAACGGATGAGCAGTTCTTC